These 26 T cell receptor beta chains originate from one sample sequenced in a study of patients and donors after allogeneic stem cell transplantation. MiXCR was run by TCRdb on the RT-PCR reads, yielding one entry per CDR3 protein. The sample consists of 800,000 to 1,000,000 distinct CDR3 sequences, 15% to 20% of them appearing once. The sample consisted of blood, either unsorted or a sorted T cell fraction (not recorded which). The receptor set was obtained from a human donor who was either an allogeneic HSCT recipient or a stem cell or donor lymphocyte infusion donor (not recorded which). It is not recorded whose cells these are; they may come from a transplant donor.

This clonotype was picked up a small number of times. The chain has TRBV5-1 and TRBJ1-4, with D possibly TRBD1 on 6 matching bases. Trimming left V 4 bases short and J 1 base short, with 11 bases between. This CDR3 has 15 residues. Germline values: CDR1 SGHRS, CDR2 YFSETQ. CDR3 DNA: TGCGCCAGCAGCCCCGGACAGAAAACTAATGAAAAACTGTTTTTT. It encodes CASSPGQKTNEKLFF.

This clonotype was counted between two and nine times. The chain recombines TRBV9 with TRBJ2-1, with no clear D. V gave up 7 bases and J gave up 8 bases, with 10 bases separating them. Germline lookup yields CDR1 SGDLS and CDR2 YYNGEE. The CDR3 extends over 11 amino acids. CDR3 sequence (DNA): TGTGCCAGCGGCTACAACGATGAGCAGTTCTTC. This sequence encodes CASGYNDEQFF.

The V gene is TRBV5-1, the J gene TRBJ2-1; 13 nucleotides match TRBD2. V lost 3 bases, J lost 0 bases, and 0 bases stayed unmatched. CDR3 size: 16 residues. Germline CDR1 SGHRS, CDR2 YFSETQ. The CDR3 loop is CASSWTSGSSYNEQFF. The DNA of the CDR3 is TGCGCCAGCAGCTGGACTAGCGGGAGCTCCTACAATGAGCAGTTCTTC.

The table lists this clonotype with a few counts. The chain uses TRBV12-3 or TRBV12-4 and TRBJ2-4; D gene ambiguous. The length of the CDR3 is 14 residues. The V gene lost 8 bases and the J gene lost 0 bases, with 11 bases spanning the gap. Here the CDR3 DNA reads TGTGCCAGCCGGCAGGATCTAGCCAAAAACATTCAGTACTTC. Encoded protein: CASRQDLAKNIQYF.

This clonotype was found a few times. CDR3 region: CASSVRKNPGLGDNEQFF. CDR3 coding DNA: TGTGCCAGCAGCGTAAGGAAGAATCCGGGACTAGGGGACAATGAGCAGTTCTTC. The rearrangement links TRBV9 to TRBJ2-1; 8 nucleotides line up with TRBD2. This CDR3 contains 18 residues. Germline assignment: CDR1 SGDLS and CDR2 YYNGEE. The junction had 14 bases not matched to a gene; V was cut back by 1 base and J by 5 bases. Full variable domain (outside the CDR3, taken from reference TRBV9 and TRBJ2-1): DSGVTQTPKHLITATGQRVTLRCSPRSGDLSVYWYQQSLDQGLQFLIQYYNGEERAKGNILERFSAQQFPDLHSELNLSSLELGDSALYFCASSVRKNPGLGDNEQFFGPGTRLTVL.

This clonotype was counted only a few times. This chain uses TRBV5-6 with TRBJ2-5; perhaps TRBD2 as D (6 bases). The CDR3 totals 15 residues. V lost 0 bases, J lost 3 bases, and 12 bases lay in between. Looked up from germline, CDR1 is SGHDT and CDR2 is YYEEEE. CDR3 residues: CASSLGQRREETQYF. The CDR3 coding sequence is TGTGCCAGCAGCTTGGGCCAACGGAGGGAAGAGACCCAGTACTTC.

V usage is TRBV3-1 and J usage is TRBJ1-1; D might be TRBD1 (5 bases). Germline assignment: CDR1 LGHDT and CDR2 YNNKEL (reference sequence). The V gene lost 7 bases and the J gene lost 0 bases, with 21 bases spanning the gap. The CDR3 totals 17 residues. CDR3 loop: CASISTPPGRMNTEAFF. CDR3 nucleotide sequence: TGTGCCAGCATTTCCACCCCTCCGGGACGGATGAACACTGAAGCTTTCTTT.

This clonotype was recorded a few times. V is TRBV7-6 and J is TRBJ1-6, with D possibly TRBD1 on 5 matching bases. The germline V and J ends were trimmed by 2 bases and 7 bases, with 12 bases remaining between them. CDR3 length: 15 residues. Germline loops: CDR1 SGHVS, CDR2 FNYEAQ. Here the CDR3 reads CASSLQQGGNSPLHF. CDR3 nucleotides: TGTGCCAGCAGCTTACAGCAGGGTGGAAATTCACCCCTCCACTTT.

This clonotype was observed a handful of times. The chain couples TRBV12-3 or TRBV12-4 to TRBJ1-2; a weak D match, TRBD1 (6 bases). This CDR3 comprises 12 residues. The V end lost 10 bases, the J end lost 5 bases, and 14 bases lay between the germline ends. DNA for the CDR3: TGTGCCACTGGGGGGCAGTCTTATGGCTACACCTTC. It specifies CATGGQSYGYTF.

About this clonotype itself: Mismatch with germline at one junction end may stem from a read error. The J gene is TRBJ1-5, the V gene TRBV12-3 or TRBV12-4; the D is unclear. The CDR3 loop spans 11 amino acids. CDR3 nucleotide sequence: TGTGCCAGCAGTTTAGGGGCGCGGGTGAATTTT. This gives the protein CASSLGARVNF.

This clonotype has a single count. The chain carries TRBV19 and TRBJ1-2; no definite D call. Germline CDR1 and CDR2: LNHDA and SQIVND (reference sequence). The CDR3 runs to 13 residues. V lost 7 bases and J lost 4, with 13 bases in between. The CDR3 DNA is TGTGCCAGTAATTACCCTGCGGGCTATGGCTACACCTTC. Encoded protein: CASNYPAGYGYTF.

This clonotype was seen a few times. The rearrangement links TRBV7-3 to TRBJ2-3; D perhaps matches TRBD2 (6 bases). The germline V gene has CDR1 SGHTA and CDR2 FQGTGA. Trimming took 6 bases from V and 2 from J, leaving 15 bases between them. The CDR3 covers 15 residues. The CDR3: CASSRGALNTDTQYF. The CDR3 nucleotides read TGTGCCAGCAGTCGCGGGGCCCTAAACACAGATACGCAGTATTTT.

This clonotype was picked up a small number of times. The CDR3, as DNA: TGTGCCACCAGTGACCCCGGACAGGGGTATAGCAATCAGCCCCAGCATTTT. This translates into CATSDPGQGYSNQPQHF. V and J are TRBV24-1 and TRBJ1-5; 9 nucleotides match TRBD1. The V and J ends lost 4 bases and 0 bases, in that order; junction bases with no gene match: 6. Per the germline V gene, CDR1 is KGHDR and CDR2 is SFDVKD. The CDR3 spans 17 residues.

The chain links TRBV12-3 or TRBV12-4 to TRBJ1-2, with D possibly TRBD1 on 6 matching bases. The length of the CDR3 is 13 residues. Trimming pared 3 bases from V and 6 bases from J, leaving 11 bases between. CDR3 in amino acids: CASSLIWGHGYTF. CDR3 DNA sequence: TGTGCCAGCAGTTTGATCTGGGGGCATGGCTACACCTTC.

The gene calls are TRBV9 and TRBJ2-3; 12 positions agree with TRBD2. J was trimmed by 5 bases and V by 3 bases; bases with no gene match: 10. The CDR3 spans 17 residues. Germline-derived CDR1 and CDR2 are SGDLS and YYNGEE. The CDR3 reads CASSEASGTSGLDTQYF. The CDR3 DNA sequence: TGTGCCAGCAGCGAGGCATCCGGGACTAGCGGGTTAGATACGCAGTATTTT.

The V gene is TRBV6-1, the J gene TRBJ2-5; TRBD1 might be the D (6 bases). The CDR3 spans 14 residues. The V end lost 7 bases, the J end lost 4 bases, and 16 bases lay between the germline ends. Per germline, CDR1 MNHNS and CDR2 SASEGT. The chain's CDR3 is CASTRTASRETQYF. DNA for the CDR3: TGTGCCAGCACCAGGACAGCCTCGCGAGAGACCCAGTACTTC.

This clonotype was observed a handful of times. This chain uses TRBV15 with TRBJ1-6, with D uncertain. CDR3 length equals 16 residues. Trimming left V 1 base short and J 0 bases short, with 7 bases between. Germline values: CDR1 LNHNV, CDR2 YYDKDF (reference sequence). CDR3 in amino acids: CATSRVQSSYNSPLHF. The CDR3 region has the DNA TGTGCCACCAGCAGAGTCCAGAGCTCCTATAATTCACCCCTCCACTTT.

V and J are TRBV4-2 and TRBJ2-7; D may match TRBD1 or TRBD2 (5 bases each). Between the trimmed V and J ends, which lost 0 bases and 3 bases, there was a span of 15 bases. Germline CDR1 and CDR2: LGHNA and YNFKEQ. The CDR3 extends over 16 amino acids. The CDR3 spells CASSQDLRDPIYEQYF. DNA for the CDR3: TGTGCCAGCAGCCAAGATCTTAGGGACCCGATCTACGAGCAGTACTTC.

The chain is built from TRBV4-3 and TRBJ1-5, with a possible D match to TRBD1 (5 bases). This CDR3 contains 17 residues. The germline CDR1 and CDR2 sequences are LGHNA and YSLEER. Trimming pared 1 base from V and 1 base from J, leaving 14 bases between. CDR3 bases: TGCGCCAGCAGCCAAGCCTTCGGGACGGTGAGCAATCAGCCCCAGCATTTT. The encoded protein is CASSQAFGTVSNQPQHF.

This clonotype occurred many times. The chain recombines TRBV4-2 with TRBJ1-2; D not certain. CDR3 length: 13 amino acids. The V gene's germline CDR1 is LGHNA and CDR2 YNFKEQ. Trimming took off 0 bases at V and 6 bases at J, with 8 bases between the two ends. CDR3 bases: TGTGCCAGCAGCCAAGATAGGGATAATGGCTACACCTTC. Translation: CASSQDRDNGYTF.

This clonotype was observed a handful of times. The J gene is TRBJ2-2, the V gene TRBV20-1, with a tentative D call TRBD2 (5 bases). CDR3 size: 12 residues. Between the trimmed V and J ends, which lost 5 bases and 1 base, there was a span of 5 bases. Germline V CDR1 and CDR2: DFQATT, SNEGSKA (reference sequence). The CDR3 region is CSAEGNTGELFF. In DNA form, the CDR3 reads TGCAGTGCTGAGGGGAACACCGGGGAGCTGTTTTTT.

For the CDR3, the DNA is TGTGCCAGCAGCCCGATCCTCCTCTTTGAGCGTTTAGGGTACAATGAGCAGTTCTTC. It specifies CASSPILLFERLGYNEQFF. The chain couples TRBV27 to TRBJ2-1; unclear D gene. Germline V gives CDR1 MNHEY, CDR2 SMNVEV (reference sequence). V was shortened by 6 bases and J by 4 bases, with 28 bases between the two germline ends. The CDR3 extends over 19 amino acids.

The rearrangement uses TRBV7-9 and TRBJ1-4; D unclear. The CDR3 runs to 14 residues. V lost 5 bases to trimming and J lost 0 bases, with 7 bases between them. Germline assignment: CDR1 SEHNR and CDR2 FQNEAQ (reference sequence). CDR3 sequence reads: CASSPVATNEKLFF. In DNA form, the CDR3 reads TGTGCCAGCAGCCCAGTTGCAACTAATGAAAAACTGTTTTTT.

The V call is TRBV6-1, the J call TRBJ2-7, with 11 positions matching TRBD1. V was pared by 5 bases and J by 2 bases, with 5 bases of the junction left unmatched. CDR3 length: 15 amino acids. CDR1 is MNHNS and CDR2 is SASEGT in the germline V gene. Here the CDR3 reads CASSRGQGVTYEQYF. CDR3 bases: TGTGCCAGCAGTCGGGGACAGGGGGTTACCTACGAGCAGTACTTC.

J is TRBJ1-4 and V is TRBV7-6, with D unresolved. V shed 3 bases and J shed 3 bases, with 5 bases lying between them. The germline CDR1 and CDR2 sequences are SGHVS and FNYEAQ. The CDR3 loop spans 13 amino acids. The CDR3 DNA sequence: TGTGCCAGCAGCTTGCGGCCTAATGAAAAACTGTTTTTT. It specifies CASSLRPNEKLFF.

CDR3 sequence: CAISETSGTSVSAGELFF. The DNA for the CDR3 is TGTGCCATCAGTGAGACCTCCGGGACTAGTGTTAGCGCCGGGGAGCTGTTTTTT. The rearrangement links TRBV10-3 to TRBJ2-2; 8 positions agree with TRBD2. V dropped 2 bases and J dropped 6; count of bases not matched to a gene: 14. Germline lookup yields CDR1 ENHRY and CDR2 SYGVKD. The CDR3 has 18 amino acids.